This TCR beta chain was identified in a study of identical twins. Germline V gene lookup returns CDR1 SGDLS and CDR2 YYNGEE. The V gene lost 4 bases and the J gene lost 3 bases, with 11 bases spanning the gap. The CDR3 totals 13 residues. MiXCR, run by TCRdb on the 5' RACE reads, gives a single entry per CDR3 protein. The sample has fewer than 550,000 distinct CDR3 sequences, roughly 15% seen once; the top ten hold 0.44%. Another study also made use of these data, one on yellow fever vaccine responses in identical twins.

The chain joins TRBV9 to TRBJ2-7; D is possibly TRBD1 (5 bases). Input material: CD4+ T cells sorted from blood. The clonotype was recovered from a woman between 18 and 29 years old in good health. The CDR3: CASSLGLHYEQYV. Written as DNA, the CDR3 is TGTGCCAGCAGCCTGGGGCTGCACTACGAGCAGTACGTC.